This T cell receptor beta chain comes out of a study of T cell responses to AZD1222 COVID-19 vaccine. Whole-study context: Second doses at about 4 or about 12 weeks were pooled.

This clone was counted at least ten times. Its specificity is not known. The repertoire was sequenced with immunoSEQ multiplex PCR; TCRdb's copy has only in-frame clones and lacks some. This sample has around 120,000 clones, with about nine tenths found just once. Whole-study results and caveats: Two AZD1222 administrations were followed by greater Spike-specific TCR breadth and depth. Just 5 to 7 AZD1222 recipients were seropositive at baseline.

This sample comprised peripheral blood, obtained on day 0 of AZD1222 vaccination. The clonotype was recovered from an adult in good health.

The chain's CDR3 is CASSPLRGAEGGYTF. CDR3 bases: TGTGCCAGCTCACCACTGAGGGGGGCTGAAGGTGGCTACACCTTC. V gene TRBV18 combines with J gene TRBJ1-2; possibly TRBD1 for D (6 bases). The CDR3 is 15 residues long. Trimming pared 1 base from V and 7 bases from J, leaving 16 bases between. Germline loops: CDR1 KGHSH, CDR2 LQKENI.